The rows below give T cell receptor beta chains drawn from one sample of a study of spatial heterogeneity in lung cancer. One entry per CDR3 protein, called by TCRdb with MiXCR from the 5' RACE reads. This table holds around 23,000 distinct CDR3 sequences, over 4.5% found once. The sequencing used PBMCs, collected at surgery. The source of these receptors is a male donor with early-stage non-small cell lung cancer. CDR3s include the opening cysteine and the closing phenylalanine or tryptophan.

CASSLGMGQPQHF TRBV5-6
CASSLVQGEQYF TRBV11-2
CASSRDRVQEGYF TRBV5-1
CASTTLGEQYF TRBV6-6
CASSPLDVRDPGRTYEQYF TRBV12-3/TRBV12-4
CSAGRSGGSYEQYF TRBV20-1
CSAEGQPKDGENEQFF TRBV20-1
CASSSGTLQETQYF TRBV18
CSARESEAFF TRBV20-1
CASSLDGQGIIGYTF TRBV9
CSARRRVAVYEQYF TRBV20-1
CASSWQGAENTEAFF TRBV5-1
CASSLEDEQYF TRBV5-1
CASSLGQREAVMQYF TRBV7-2
CASRTNKLAGAPFSTDTQYF TRBV6-7
CASRAGGTDTQYF TRBV19
CASTLGLTASGWTEAFF TRBV6-5
CASTGQGGFETQYF TRBV7-9
CASRTSYEQFF TRBV7-2
CASSSQGATQYF TRBV11-2
CATAEGSPRNEQFF TRBV24-1
CAWNKGQGRSYEQYF TRBV30
CSVVAEFTGELFF TRBV29-1
CASSRQVSNQPQHF TRBV2
CASSRSGNEQFF TRBV7-8
CATSGTGEIYGYTF TRBV24-1
CASSLQGADTQYF TRBV5-4
CASDPYRVGSTDTQYF TRBV28
CASRRGTGPYEQYF TRBV7-2
CASSGTSYEQYF TRBV9
CASSSDREGEKLFF TRBV18
CASSLARDSATNEKLFF TRBV7-9
CASSSPPKETQYF TRBV28
CASSTSQIAGLTGELFF TRBV7-3
CASSSGLLISSIYEQYF TRBV28
CASSSGTVPPYSYEQYF TRBV6-2/TRBV6-3
CASSTGLAGNEQFF TRBV7-8
CSASDKFGDEQFF TRBV20-1
CATSAVTNTGELFF TRBV24-1
CASSQRTGAHKIPYNEQFF TRBV5-1
CASSLRGQGAAGYTF TRBV12-3/TRBV12-4
CASSGRDVYEQYF TRBV9
CASTPRTGTKRKLFF TRBV6-6